The sequence of this T cell receptor beta chain was determined in a study of T-cell reconstitution after alpha-beta-depleted transplantation in children. The CDR3 has 16 residues. CDR1 SGHDT and CDR2 YYEEEE come from the germline V gene. Trimming shortened V by 3 bases and J by 2 bases, and 16 bases separated the two germline ends. For TCRbeta, the library was prepared with unique molecular identifiers. TCRdb redid the calling of the PCR reads with MiXCR, one entry per CDR3 protein. The table has some 490,000 distinct CDR3 sequences, under 15% seen once. The specimen comprised PBMCs from the stem cell graft donor, sampled from the stem cell graft. The V gene is TRBV5-6, the J gene TRBJ2-3, with D possibly called TRBD1 or TRBD2 (5 bases each). This sequence was found in a human donor who donated a stem cell graft to a child with combined immunodeficiency. CDR3 loop: CASSSRGARSTDTQYF. Written as DNA, the CDR3 is TGTGCCAGCAGCTCTCGAGGGGCGCGATCCACAGATACGCAGTATTTT.